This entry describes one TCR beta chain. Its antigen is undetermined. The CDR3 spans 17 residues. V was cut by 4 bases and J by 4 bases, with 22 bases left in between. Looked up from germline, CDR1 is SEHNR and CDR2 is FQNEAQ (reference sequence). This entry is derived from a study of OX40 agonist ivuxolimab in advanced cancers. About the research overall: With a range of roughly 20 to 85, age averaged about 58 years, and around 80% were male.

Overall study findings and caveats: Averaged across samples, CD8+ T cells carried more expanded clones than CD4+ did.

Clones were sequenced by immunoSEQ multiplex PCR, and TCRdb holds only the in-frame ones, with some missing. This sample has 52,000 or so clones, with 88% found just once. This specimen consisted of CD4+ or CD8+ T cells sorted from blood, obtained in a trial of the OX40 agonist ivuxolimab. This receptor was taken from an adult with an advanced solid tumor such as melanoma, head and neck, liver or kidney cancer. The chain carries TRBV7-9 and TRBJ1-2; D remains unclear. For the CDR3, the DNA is TGTGCCAGCAGCTCCCCAAGCGTGGCTGCTCCCGGCTATGGCTACACCTTC. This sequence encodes CASSSPSVAAPGYGYTF.